The subject of this entry is one T cell receptor beta chain. Its target is not known. Other nucleotide sequences in the sample specify the same CDR3. The data belong to a study of cytomegalovirus exposure and HLA in healthy donors. Study-level points and caveats: Later work associated roughly 17,000 TCR beta sequences with HLA alleles at 0.05 false discovery rate. Immune exposure information comprised only CMV serostatus.

Trimming shortened V by 0 bases and J by 4 bases, and 7 bases separated the two germline ends. CDR3 length: 13 amino acids. The germline gives CDR1 SGDLS, CDR2 YYNGEE. The PCR used 60 Vbeta and 13 Jbeta primers. TCRdb's copy holds only in-frame clones and misses some; the assay was immunoSEQ multiplex PCR. Its table lists 150,000 to 200,000 clones. This sequence was found in a woman aged 18-29 years in good health and CMV-seropositive. Source material: PBMCs. V usage is TRBV9 and J usage is TRBJ2-5, with D unclear. CDR3 sequence: CASSVGAGETQYF. CDR3 bases: TGTGCCAGCAGCGTAGGGGCCGGAGAGACCCAGTACTTC.